These 7 T cell receptor beta chains originate from one sample sequenced in a study of cytomegalovirus exposure and HLA in healthy donors. TCRdb's table, derived via immunoSEQ multiplex PCR, lists solely in-frame clones and lacks some. This sample has roughly 230,000 clones; less than 95% occur once, and the top ten carry under 4%. Sequencing was done on a sample of PBMCs. These receptors originate from a woman aged 25 to 45 in good health and CMV-seronegative.

The DNA of the CDR3 is TGTGCCAGCAGTGTAGCGGGGGCCTACAATGAGCAGTTCTTC. Protein: CASSVAGAYNEQFF. The J gene is TRBJ2-1, the V gene TRBV25-1; 9 positions match TRBD2. The trim removed 4 bases at V and 2 bases at J, leaving 0 bases unmatched. Germline-derived CDR1 and CDR2 are MGHDK and SYGVNS. The CDR3 spans 14 residues.

The chain combines TRBV5-6 with TRBJ1-2, with D possibly being TRBD1 (5 bases). CDR3 length: 12 amino acids. The V end lost 4 bases, the J end lost 7 bases, and 11 bases lay between the germline ends. Germline assignment: CDR1 SGHDT and CDR2 YYEEEE. The CDR3 coding sequence is TGTGCCAGCAGCGCCGGGACGGGTGGCTACACCTTC. Its translation is CASSAGTGGYTF.

The count of this clone is one. The J gene is TRBJ2-3, the V gene TRBV19; D gene unclear. This CDR3 spans 11 amino acids. V gave up 3 bases and J gave up 6 bases, with 4 bases separating them. From germline, CDR1 is LNHDA and CDR2 SQIVND (reference sequence). CDR3 residues: CASSIRDTQYF. DNA for the CDR3: TGTGCCAGTAGTATCAGGGATACGCAGTATTTT.

This rearrangement joins TRBV10-1 to TRBJ2-5; TRBD2 matches at 7 bases. The length of the CDR3 is 15 residues. Germline CDR1 and CDR2: WNHNN and SYGVQD (reference sequence). Unmatched junction bases numbered 7, after V lost 2 bases and J lost 4 bases. The CDR3 is CASSEEGGPGETQYF. The CDR3 coding sequence is TGCGCCAGCAGTGAGGAGGGAGGGCCGGGAGAGACCCAGTACTTC.

The chain is built from TRBV29-1 and TRBJ2-7; tentatively, D is TRBD1 (5 bases). This CDR3 contains 13 residues. In germline, CDR1 is SQVTM, CDR2 ANQGSEA. Trimming removed 7 bases from V and 6 bases from J, with 19 bases in between. In DNA form, the CDR3 reads TGCAGCGCAACTAATCCTCAGGGCCTCGAGCAGTACTTC. It codes for CSATNPQGLEQYF.

The chain carries TRBV6-6 and TRBJ2-7, with TRBD1 as a possible D gene (6 bases). V was trimmed by 5 bases and J by 5 bases, leaving 7 bases between them. The CDR3 has 11 amino acids. Germline-derived CDR1 and CDR2 are MNHNY and SVGAGI (reference sequence). The chain's CDR3 is CASSNRDEQYF. Here the CDR3 DNA reads TGTGCCAGCAGTAACAGGGACGAGCAGTACTTC.

The chain employs TRBV2 and TRBJ1-4; 8 bases fit TRBD1. CDR1 and CDR2 (germline): SNHLY, FYNNEI. The V gene end was trimmed by 3 bases and the J gene end by 7 bases; junction bases not matched to a gene: 4. The CDR3 is 14 amino acids. This chain's CDR3 is CASSEGTGAEKLFF. Written as DNA, the CDR3 is TGTGCCAGCAGTGAGGGGACAGGCGCTGAAAAACTGTTTTTT.